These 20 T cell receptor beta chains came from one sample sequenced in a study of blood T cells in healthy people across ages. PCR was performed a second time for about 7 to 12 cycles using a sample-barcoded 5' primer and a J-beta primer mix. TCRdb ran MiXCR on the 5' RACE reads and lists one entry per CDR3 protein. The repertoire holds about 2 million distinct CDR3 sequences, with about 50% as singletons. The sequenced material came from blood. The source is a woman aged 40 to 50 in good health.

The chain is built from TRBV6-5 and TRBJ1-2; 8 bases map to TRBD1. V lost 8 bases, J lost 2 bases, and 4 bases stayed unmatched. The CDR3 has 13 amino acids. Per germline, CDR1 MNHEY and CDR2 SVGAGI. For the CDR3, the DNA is TGTGCCAGCTGCAGGGGGCCCAACTATGGCTACACCTTC. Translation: CASCRGPNYGYTF.

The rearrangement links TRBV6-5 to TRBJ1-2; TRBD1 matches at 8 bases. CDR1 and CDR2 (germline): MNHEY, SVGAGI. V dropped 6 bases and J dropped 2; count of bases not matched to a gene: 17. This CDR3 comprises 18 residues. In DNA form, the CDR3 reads TGTGCCAGCAGATATCCTACAGGGGGTCCCGAATCCAACTATGGCTACACCTTC. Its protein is CASRYPTGGPESNYGYTF.

CDR3 loop: CASSPAEGGYYGYTF. CDR3 coding DNA: TGTGCCAGCAGCCCCGCGGAAGGGGGCTACTATGGCTACACCTTC. The V gene is TRBV3-1, the J gene TRBJ1-2, with 7 bases lining up with TRBD1. CDR1 and CDR2 (germline): LGHDT, YNNKEL (reference sequence). Trimming took 4 bases from V and 3 from J; bases not matched to a gene: 8. The CDR3 loop spans 15 amino acids.

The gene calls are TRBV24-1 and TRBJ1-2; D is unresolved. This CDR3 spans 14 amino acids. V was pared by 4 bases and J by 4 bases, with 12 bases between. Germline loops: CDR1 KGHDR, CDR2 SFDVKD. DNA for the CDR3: TGTGCCACCAGTGAACCGGCCGGAAGCTATGGCTACACCTTC. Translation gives CATSEPAGSYGYTF.

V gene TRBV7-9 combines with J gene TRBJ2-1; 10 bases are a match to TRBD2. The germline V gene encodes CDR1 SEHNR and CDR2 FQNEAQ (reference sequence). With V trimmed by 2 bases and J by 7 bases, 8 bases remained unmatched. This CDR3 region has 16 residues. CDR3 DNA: TGTGCCAGCAGCTTAAGGCTAGCGGGGGTTCAAAATGAGCAGTTCTTC. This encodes CASSLRLAGVQNEQFF.

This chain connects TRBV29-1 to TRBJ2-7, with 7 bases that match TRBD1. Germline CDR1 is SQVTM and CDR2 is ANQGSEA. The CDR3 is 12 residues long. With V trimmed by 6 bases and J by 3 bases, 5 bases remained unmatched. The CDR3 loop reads CSVTDRDYEQYF. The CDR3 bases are TGCAGCGTCACCGACAGGGACTACGAGCAGTACTTC.

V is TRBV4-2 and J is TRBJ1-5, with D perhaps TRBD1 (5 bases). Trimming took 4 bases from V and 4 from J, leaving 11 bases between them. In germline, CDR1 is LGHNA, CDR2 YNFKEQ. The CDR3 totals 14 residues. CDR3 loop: CASSLEDRNQPQHF. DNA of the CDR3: TGTGCCAGCAGCCTAGAAGACAGAAATCAGCCCCAGCATTTT.

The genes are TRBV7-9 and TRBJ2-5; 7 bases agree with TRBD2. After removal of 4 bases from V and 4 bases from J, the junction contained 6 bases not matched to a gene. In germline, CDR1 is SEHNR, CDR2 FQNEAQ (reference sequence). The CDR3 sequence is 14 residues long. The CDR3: CASSSRLATETQYF. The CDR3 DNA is TGTGCCAGCAGCTCACGACTAGCAACAGAGACCCAGTACTTC.

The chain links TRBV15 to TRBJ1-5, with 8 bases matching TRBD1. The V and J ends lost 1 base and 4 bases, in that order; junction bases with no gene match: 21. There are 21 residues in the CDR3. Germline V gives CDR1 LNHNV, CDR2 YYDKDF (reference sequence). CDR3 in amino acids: CATSRGGGQGKFIGQNQPQHF. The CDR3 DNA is TGTGCCACCAGCAGAGGCGGCGGACAGGGAAAGTTTATAGGGCAAAATCAGCCCCAGCATTTT.

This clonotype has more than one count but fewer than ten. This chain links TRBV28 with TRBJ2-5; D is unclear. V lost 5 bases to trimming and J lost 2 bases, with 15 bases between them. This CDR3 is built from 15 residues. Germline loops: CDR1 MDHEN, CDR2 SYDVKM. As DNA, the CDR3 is TGTGCCAGCAGTCCCCGGACGGTGATACAAGAGACCCAGTACTTC. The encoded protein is CASSPRTVIQETQYF.

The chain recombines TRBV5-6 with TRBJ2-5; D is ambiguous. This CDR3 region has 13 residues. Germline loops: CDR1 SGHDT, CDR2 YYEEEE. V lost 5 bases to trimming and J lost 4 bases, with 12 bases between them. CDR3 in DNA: TGTGCCAGCAGTATTCTAGGTGGAGAGACCCAGTACTTC. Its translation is CASSILGGETQYF.

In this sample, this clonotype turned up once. CDR3 amino acids: CASSESEEGRNEQFF. In DNA form, the CDR3 reads TGTGCCAGCAGTGAAAGTGAGGAGGGGAGAAATGAGCAGTTCTTC. The chain employs TRBV2 and TRBJ2-1; D may be TRBD2 (6 bases). Trimming took 2 bases from V and 7 from J, leaving 15 bases between them. Germline-derived CDR1 and CDR2 are SNHLY and FYNNEI. CDR3 size: 15 residues. Based on the CDR3 plus reference TRBV2 and TRBJ2-1, the full variable domain is EPEVTQTPSHQVTQMGQEVILRCVPISNHLYFYWYRQILGQKVEFLVSFYNNEISEKSEIFDDQFSVERPDGSNFTLKIRSTKLEDSAMYFCASSESEEGRNEQFFGPGTRLTVL.

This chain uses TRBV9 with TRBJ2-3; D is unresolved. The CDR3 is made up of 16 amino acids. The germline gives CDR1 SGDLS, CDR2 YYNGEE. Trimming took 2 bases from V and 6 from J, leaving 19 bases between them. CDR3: CASSVSLQTSLDTQYF. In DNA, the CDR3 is TGTGCCAGCAGCGTTAGCCTCCAGACCTCCCTGGATACGCAGTATTTT.

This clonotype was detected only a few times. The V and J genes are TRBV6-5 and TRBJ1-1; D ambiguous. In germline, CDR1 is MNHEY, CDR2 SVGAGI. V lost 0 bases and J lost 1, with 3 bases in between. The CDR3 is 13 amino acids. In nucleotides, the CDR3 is TGTGCCAGCAGTTACTCCGAGAACACTGAAGCTTTCTTT. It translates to CASSYSENTEAFF.

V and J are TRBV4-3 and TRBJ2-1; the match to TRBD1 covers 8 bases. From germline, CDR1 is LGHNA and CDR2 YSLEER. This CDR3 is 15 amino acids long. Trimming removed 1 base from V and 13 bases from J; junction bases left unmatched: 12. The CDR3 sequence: CASSQAQGVGETQFF. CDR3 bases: TGCGCCAGCAGCCAAGCACAGGGGGTCGGAGAGACTCAGTTCTTC.

The CDR3 is CASSSLGDRVGGYTF. The CDR3 coding sequence is TGTGCCAGCAGCTCCCTTGGGGACAGGGTCGGTGGCTACACCTTC. This chain connects TRBV28 to TRBJ1-2; TRBD1 matches at 9 bases. V trimming: 6 bases; J trimming: 7 bases; junction bases outside the gene matches: 12. The CDR3 loop spans 15 amino acids. The V gene's germline CDR1 is MDHEN and CDR2 SYDVKM.

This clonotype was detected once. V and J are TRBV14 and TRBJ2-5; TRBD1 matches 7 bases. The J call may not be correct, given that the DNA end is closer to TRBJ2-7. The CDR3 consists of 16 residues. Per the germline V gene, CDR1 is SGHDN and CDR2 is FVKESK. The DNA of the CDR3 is TGTGCCAGCAGCCAAGATCGGGCAGGGGGTCTGTACGAGCAGTACTTC. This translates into CASSQDRAGGLYEQYF.

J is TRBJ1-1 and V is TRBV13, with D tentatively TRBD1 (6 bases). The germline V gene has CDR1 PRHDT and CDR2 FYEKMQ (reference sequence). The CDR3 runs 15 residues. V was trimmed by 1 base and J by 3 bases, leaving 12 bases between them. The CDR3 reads CASSLAGGSDTEAFF. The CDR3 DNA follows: TGTGCCAGCAGCTTAGCCGGGGGCAGCGACACTGAAGCTTTCTTT.

The chain's CDR3 is CASSPRSYRGDGYGYTF. The CDR3 DNA sequence: TGTGCCAGCAGTCCTAGATCCTATCGCGGGGACGGCTATGGCTACACCTTC. The gene calls are TRBV27 and TRBJ1-2, with D tentatively TRBD1 (5 bases). V shed 5 bases and J shed 4 bases, with 23 bases lying between them. The germline V gene encodes CDR1 MNHEY and CDR2 SMNVEV (reference sequence). CDR3 length equals 17 residues.

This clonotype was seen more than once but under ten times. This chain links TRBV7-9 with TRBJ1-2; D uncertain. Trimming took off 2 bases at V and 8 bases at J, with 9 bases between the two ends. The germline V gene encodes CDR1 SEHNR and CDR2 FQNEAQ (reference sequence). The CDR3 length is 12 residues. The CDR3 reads CASSLFLGGYTF. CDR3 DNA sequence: TGTGCCAGCAGCTTATTTCTGGGCGGCTACACCTTC.